This passage covers 16 T cell receptor beta chains from one sample sequenced in a study of blood T cells in healthy people across ages. Combining a sample-barcoded 5' primer with a J-beta primer mix, a second PCR ran for roughly 6 to 12 cycles. TCRdb passed the 5' RACE reads through MiXCR, listing each CDR3 protein once. There are 720,000 or so distinct CDR3 sequences in the sample; less than 45% occur only once, and 30% lies in the top ten. Material for sequencing was blood. All receptors come from a man older than 75 in good health.

The CDR3 is CASRLAGAGGELFF. In nucleotides, the CDR3 is TGTGCCAGCAGACTGGCAGGGGCCGGCGGGGAGCTGTTTTTT. The chain couples TRBV6-2 or TRBV6-3 to TRBJ2-2; a weak D match, TRBD1 (6 bases). Deletions cut 6 bases from V and 7 bases from J, with 15 bases between. The germline V gene encodes CDR1 MNHEY and CDR2 SVGEGT. This CDR3 has 14 amino acids.

This chain connects TRBV7-2 to TRBJ2-1; 8 bases match TRBD2. The CDR3 consists of 16 residues. After removal of 1 base from V and 8 bases from J, the junction contained 10 bases not matched to a gene. Germline loops: CDR1 SGHTA, CDR2 FQGNSA. CDR3 coding DNA: TGTGCCAGCAGCTTAGGAGGGCGGGGGGATCAGGATGAGCAGTTCTTC. It specifies CASSLGGRGDQDEQFF.

This sequence joins TRBV28 and TRBJ2-5; D not certain. With 7 bases removed from V and 7 bases from J, the gap between germline ends came to 16 bases. The CDR3 runs 13 residues. Germline loops: CDR1 MDHEN, CDR2 SYDVKM. The CDR3 reads CASTSQQLGTQYF. As DNA, the CDR3 is TGTGCCAGCACCTCACAGCAGCTGGGGACCCAGTACTTC.

Comment on this clonotype: A junction end diverges from the germline sequence, so it may reflect a read error. This chain uses TRBV6-5 with TRBJ2-7; TRBD1 or TRBD2 may be the D gene (5 bases each). Gene TRBJ2-5 matches the end of the DNA better, so the J call may be wrong. CDR1 is MNHEY, CDR2 SVGAGI, per germline. The CDR3 length is 14 residues. The CDR3 DNA sequence: TGTACCAGCAGCCAACCGGGGTCAGGGAAGACCCAGTACTTC. It yields the protein CTSSQPGSGKTQYF.

This clonotype was observed once. The gene calls are TRBV6-5 and TRBJ1-3; D possibly corresponds to TRBD1 (5 bases). The CDR3 runs to 16 residues. The germline V and J ends were trimmed by 2 bases and 0 bases, with 11 bases remaining between them. Germline CDR1 reads MNHEY; CDR2 reads SVGAGI. The CDR3 sequence: CASSYGAPNSGNTIYF. CDR3 DNA: TGTGCCAGCAGTTACGGGGCACCCAACTCTGGAAACACCATATATTTT.

The CDR3 loop is CASSLVQPSGGVTDTQYF. CDR3 DNA: TGTGCCAGCAGCCTAGTACAACCTAGCGGGGGAGTCACAGATACGCAGTATTTT. The genes are TRBV7-2 and TRBJ2-3; 10 bases match TRBD2. Germline loops: CDR1 SGHTA, CDR2 FQGNSA. J was trimmed by 2 bases and V by 5 bases; bases with no gene match: 13. The CDR3 runs 18 residues.

The rearrangement joins TRBV5-1 to TRBJ1-4; possible D gene TRBD1, 5 bases. With 2 bases removed from V and 9 bases from J, the gap between germline ends came to 14 bases. Germline V gene data show CDR1 as SGHRS and CDR2 as YFSETQ. The CDR3 has 14 amino acids. The CDR3 DNA follows: TGCGCCAGCAGCTTTCGGGACGCCGACAAAAAACTGTTTTTT. Translating it yields CASSFRDADKKLFF.

The chain couples TRBV30 to TRBJ1-2; weak D call: TRBD1 (5 bases). The CDR3 contains 13 residues. From germline, CDR1 is GTSNPN and CDR2 SVGIG (reference sequence). The germline V and J ends were trimmed by 2 bases and 4 bases, with 11 bases remaining between them. The CDR3 spells CAWSHTQGYGYTF. Here the CDR3 DNA reads TGTGCCTGGAGTCACACCCAGGGCTATGGCTACACCTTC.

The CDR3 DNA sequence: TGCAGCGTCGAGCCCGCGGGGGCTGCGGCAGATACGCAGTATTTT. Its translation is CSVEPAGAAADTQYF. The chain links TRBV29-1 to TRBJ2-3; TRBD2 is a possible D gene (7 bases). V lost 6 bases, J lost 4 bases, and 20 bases lay in between. The CDR3 loop spans 15 amino acids. Germline values: CDR1 SQVTM, CDR2 ANQGSEA.

The CDR3 protein is CASSQDLSGGANEKLFF. In DNA form, the CDR3 reads TGTGCCAGCAGCCAAGATCTTTCAGGGGGAGCTAATGAAAAACTGTTTTTT. V and J are TRBV4-2 and TRBJ1-4; 7 nucleotides agree with TRBD1. Germline V gene lookup returns CDR1 LGHNA and CDR2 YNFKEQ. The CDR3 is 17 residues long. Losses at the gene ends were 0 bases for V and 3 bases for J; bases not matched to a gene: 7.

The chain uses TRBV12-3 or TRBV12-4 and TRBJ2-1; TRBD2 matches 9 bases. The junction had 13 bases not matched to a gene; V was cut back by 2 bases and J by 5 bases. The CDR3 consists of 18 residues. The CDR3 region has the DNA TGTGCCAGCAGTTTACCGACCGTAGGGCGGGGGGGCAACAATGAGCAGTTCTTC. It specifies CASSLPTVGRGGNNEQFF.

About this clonotype: A read error may be the cause here, since a much bigger clone is one base away. The rearrangement joins TRBV7-2 to TRBJ1-1, with D maybe TRBD1 (5 bases). CDR1 and CDR2 from the germline V gene are SGHTA and FQGNSA. The CDR3 covers 15 residues. The CDR3 is CVSSPRVRGEGEAFF. CDR3 in DNA: TGTGTCAGCAGCCCGCGTGTGAGGGGTGAGGGTGAAGCTTTCTTT.

The chain combines TRBV11-2 with TRBJ1-6; D possibly corresponds to TRBD1 (5 bases). This CDR3 is built from 14 residues. Trimming cost V 0 bases and J 7 bases, with 7 bases left between them. Germline V gene lookup returns CDR1 SGHAT and CDR2 FQNNGV. As DNA, the CDR3 is TGTGCCAGCAGCTTAGATTGGGGGAATTCACCCCTCCACTTT. This translates into CASSLDWGNSPLHF. The whole variable domain, remainder taken from reference TRBV11-2 and TRBJ1-6, is EAGVAQSPRYKIIEKRQSVAFWCNPISGHATLYWYQQILGQGPKLLIQFQNNGVVDDSQLPKDRFSAERLKGVDSTLKIQPAKLEDSAVYLCASSLDWGNSPLHFGNGTRLTVT.

This clonotype was counted a few times. The chain links TRBV7-2 to TRBJ2-7; 8 positions agree with TRBD2. Looked up from germline, CDR1 is SGHTA and CDR2 is FQGNSA. After removal of 1 base from V and 4 bases from J, the junction contained 15 bases not matched to a gene. The CDR3 runs 18 residues. CDR3 protein: CASSLVSGGPDLVYEQYF. The CDR3, as DNA: TGTGCCAGCAGCTTAGTAAGCGGGGGACCCGACCTGGTGTACGAGCAGTACTTC.

This clonotype was found a few times. This sequence joins TRBV4-1 and TRBJ1-5; perhaps TRBD1 as D (6 bases). Between the trimmed V and J ends, which lost 4 bases and 7 bases, there was a span of 17 bases. The length of the CDR3 is 15 residues. Germline V lookup: CDR1 MGHRA, CDR2 YSYEKL. The CDR3 loop is CASSPRQGGGQPQHF. The DNA for the CDR3 is TGCGCCAGCAGCCCAAGACAAGGGGGAGGCCAGCCCCAGCATTTT.

The chain links TRBV4-3 to TRBJ1-1, with D perhaps TRBD1 (6 bases). This CDR3 is 15 amino acids long. CDR1 is LGHNA and CDR2 is YSLEER in the germline V gene. V was shortened by 6 bases and J by 1 base, with 15 bases between the two germline ends. CDR3 coding DNA: TGCGCCAGCAGTTACGACCAGGGGAGGAACACTGAAGCTTTCTTT. This sequence encodes CASSYDQGRNTEAFF.